The sequence of this T cell receptor (beta chain) was determined in a study of T cell responses to AZD1222 COVID-19 vaccine. This clone was counted between two and nine times. Antigen specificity is unknown. Study conclusions and caveats: White British ancestry dominated among donors, who included more females, and clonal diversity was possibly underestimated. The study found Spike-specific TCR breadth and depth rose after two AZD1222 doses. Researchers took repertoire samples only after the peak T cell response had come.

The data were produced by immunoSEQ multiplex PCR, yet TCRdb's version contains in-frame clones alone and is incomplete. This table holds roughly 97,000 clones, about 89% found once. The receptor comes from an adult in good health. The sequenced sample was peripheral blood, obtained on day 0 of AZD1222 vaccination.

The CDR3 loop is CASRLQTGSYGYTF. The CDR3 region has the DNA TGTGCCAGCAGACTACAGACAGGGTCCTATGGCTACACCTTC. This sequence joins TRBV3-1 (or the pseudogene TRBV3-2) and TRBJ1-2; 7 bases fit TRBD1. The CDR3 loop spans 14 amino acids. V was pared by 6 bases and J by 4 bases, with 8 bases of the junction left unmatched. Germline CDR1 LGHDT, CDR2 YNNKEL (reference sequence).